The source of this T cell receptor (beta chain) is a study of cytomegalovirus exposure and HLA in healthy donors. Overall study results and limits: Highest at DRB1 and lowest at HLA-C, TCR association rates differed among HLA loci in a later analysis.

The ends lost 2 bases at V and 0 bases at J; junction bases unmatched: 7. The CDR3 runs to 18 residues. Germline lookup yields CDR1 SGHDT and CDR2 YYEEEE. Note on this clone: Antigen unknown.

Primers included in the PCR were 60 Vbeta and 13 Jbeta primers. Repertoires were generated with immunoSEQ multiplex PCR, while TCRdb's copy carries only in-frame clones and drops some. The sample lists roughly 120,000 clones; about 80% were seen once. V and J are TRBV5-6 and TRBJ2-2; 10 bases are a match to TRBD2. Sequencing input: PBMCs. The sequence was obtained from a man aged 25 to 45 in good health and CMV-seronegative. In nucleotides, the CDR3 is TGTGCCAGCAGCTTATCGACTAGCGGGTATGCGAACACCGGGGAGCTGTTTTTT. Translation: CASSLSTSGYANTGELFF.